The 10 T cell receptor beta chains below come from one sample, sequenced in a study of blood T cell repertoires in COVID-19. This table comes from immunoSEQ multiplex PCR, and its TCRdb copy is limited to in-frame clones, with some not included. The sample lists more than 200,000 clones, 70% to 85% occurring once. The sample taken for sequencing was PBMCs or T cells enriched from blood (not recorded which). All receptors derive from a man in his sixties who had recovered from COVID-19.

This rearrangement joins TRBV19 to TRBJ1-2; the match to TRBD1 covers 7 bases. The CDR3 has 14 residues. V lost 5 bases, J lost 5 bases, and 8 bases stayed unmatched. Germline values: CDR1 LNHDA, CDR2 SQIVND (reference sequence). The CDR3: CASSVPGQSYGYTF. Here the CDR3 DNA reads TGTGCCAGTAGTGTCCCGGGACAGTCGTATGGCTACACCTTC.

The chain combines TRBV7-9 with TRBJ1-1; D call uncertain. The CDR3 consists of 12 residues. The V end was cut by 0 bases, the J end by 7 bases, with 6 bases between. Germline CDR1 SEHNR, CDR2 FQNEAQ (reference sequence). The CDR3 spells CASSLASGEAFF. In DNA form, the CDR3 reads TGTGCCAGCAGCTTAGCGTCCGGTGAAGCTTTCTTT.

The chain uses TRBV3-1 (or the pseudogene TRBV3-2) and TRBJ1-1, with 7 bases aligning to TRBD1. The CDR3 contains 14 residues. Germline lookup yields CDR1 LGHDT and CDR2 YNNKEL (reference sequence). The V gene end was trimmed by 2 bases and the J gene end by 1 base; junction bases not matched to a gene: 1. The CDR3 nucleotides are TGTGCCAGCAGCCAAAGGGGGCCGAACACTGAAGCTTTCTTT. It encodes CASSQRGPNTEAFF.

The gene calls are TRBV3-1 (or the pseudogene TRBV3-2) and TRBJ2-3; perhaps TRBD2 as D (6 bases). This CDR3 comprises 16 residues. Trimming cost V 2 bases and J 4 bases, with 16 bases left between them. CDR1 is LGHDT, CDR2 YNNKEL, per germline (reference sequence). In DNA form, the CDR3 reads TGTGCCAGCAGCCAAATGGGCCCGCCGGGGGCAGATACGCAGTATTTT. Its translation is CASSQMGPPGADTQYF.

The V gene is TRBV27, the J gene TRBJ2-2; 14 nucleotides match TRBD2. There are 21 residues in the CDR3. CDR1 and CDR2 from the germline V gene are MNHEY and SMNVEV (reference sequence). The V gene end was trimmed by 3 bases and the J gene end by 1 base; junction bases not matched to a gene: 13. This CDR3 reads CASSFRVRGTSGGKNTGELFF. The DNA for the CDR3 is TGTGCCAGCAGTTTTAGGGTTCGGGGGACTAGCGGGGGCAAGAACACCGGGGAGCTGTTTTTT.

The chain recombines TRBV3-1 (or the pseudogene TRBV3-2) with TRBJ2-2; D not certain. This CDR3 has 13 amino acids. CDR1 is LGHDT and CDR2 is YNNKEL in the germline V gene (reference sequence). Between the trimmed V and J ends, which lost 5 bases and 1 base, there was a span of 5 bases. The CDR3 here is CASSNGNTGELFF. CDR3 DNA sequence: TGTGCCAGCAGCAACGGGAACACCGGGGAGCTGTTTTTT.

The rearrangement joins TRBV6-5 to TRBJ1-5, with D possibly being TRBD1 (6 bases). V was cut by 7 bases and J by 9 bases, with 19 bases left in between. The germline V gene has CDR1 MNHEY and CDR2 SVGAGI. This CDR3 contains 14 residues. The CDR3 loop reads CASIGRGLRGPQHF. CDR3 coding DNA: TGTGCCAGCATCGGCAGGGGCCTACGGGGGCCCCAGCATTTT.

The chain employs TRBV4-1 and TRBJ1-4, with D possibly being TRBD1 (5 bases). The CDR3 sequence is 14 residues long. Germline V CDR1 and CDR2: MGHRA, YSYEKL. Trimming took 2 bases from V and 8 from J, leaving 12 bases between them. The CDR3 nucleotides are TGCGCCAGCAGCCAAATGTCAGGGCCCGAAAAACTGTTTTTT. Translated: CASSQMSGPEKLFF.

The chain is built from TRBV20-1 and TRBJ2-1; 8 nucleotides align to TRBD2. Trimming removed 3 bases from V and 7 bases from J; junction bases left unmatched: 8. The CDR3 has 14 residues. CDR1 DFQATT and CDR2 SNEGSKA come from the germline V gene (reference sequence). This chain's CDR3 is CSASWAGGGNEQFF. CDR3 in DNA: TGCAGTGCTAGTTGGGCGGGGGGAGGTAATGAGCAGTTCTTC.

V is TRBV12-3 or TRBV12-4 and J is TRBJ2-3; perhaps TRBD2 as D (5 bases). V was trimmed by 7 bases and J by 2 bases, leaving 10 bases between them. This CDR3 contains 13 residues. CDR3 in DNA: TGTGCCAGCAACACGGGGTCCACAGATACGCAGTATTTT. Translated, it gives CASNTGSTDTQYF.